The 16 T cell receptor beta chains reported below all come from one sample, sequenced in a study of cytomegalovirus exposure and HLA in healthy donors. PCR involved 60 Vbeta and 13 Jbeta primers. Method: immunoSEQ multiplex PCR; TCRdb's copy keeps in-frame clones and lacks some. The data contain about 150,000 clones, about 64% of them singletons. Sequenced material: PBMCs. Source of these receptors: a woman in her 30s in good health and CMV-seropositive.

CDR3 DNA: TGTGCCAGCAGCCCAGGGGGGAGGAACACCGGGGAGCTGTTTTTT. Its translation: CASSPGGRNTGELFF. The chain has TRBV9 and TRBJ2-2, with a possible D match to TRBD1 (7 bases). CDR1 is SGDLS and CDR2 is YYNGEE in the germline V gene. The CDR3 contains 15 residues. V dropped 4 bases and J dropped 1 base, with 11 bases sitting between them.

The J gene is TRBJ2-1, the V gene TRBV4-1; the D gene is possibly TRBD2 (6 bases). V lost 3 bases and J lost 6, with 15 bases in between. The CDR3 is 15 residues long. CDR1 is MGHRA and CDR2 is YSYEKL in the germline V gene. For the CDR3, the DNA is TGCGCCAGCAGCCACCGTGGGAGGTTGGGCAATGAGCAGTTCTTC. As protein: CASSHRGRLGNEQFF.

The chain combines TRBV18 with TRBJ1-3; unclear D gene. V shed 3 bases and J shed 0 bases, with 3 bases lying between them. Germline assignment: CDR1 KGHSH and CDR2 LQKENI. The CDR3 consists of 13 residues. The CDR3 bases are TGTGCCAGCTCACCTAACTCTGGAAACACCATATATTTT. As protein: CASSPNSGNTIYF.

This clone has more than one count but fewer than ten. The CDR3 nucleotides read TGTGCCAGTAGTATAGGGGGGCGCGGGGGTGTTGCTTTCTTT. Translating gives CASSIGGRGGVAFF. This chain uses TRBV19 with TRBJ1-1; possibly TRBD1 for D (6 bases). The V and J ends lost 1 base and 11 bases respectively, with 17 bases between them. The CDR3 sequence is 14 residues long. CDR1 is LNHDA, CDR2 SQIVND, per germline (reference sequence).

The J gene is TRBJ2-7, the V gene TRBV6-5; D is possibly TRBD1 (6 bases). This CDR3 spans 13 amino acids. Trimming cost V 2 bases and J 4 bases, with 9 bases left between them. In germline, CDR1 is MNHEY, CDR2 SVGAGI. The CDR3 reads CASSYNREYEQYF. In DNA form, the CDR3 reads TGTGCCAGCAGTTACAACAGGGAGTACGAGCAGTACTTC.

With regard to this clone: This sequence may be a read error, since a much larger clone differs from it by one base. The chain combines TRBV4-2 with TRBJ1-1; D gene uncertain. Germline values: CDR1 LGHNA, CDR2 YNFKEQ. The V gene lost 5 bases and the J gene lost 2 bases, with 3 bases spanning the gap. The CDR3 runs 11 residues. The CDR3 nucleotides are TGTGCCAGCAGCGTAAACACTGAAGCTTTCTTT. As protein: CASSVNTEAFF.

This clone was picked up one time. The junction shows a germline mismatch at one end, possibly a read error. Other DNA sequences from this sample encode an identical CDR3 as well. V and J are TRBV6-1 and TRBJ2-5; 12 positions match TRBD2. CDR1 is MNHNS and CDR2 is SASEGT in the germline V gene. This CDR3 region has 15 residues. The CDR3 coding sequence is TGTGCTAGCAGTTTACTAGCGGGAGGTTATGAGACCCAGTACTTC. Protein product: CASSLLAGGYETQYF.

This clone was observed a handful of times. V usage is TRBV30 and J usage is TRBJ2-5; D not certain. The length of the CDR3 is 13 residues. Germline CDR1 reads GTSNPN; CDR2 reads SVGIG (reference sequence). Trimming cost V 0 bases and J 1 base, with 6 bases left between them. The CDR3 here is CAWSVRVQETQYF. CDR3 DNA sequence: TGTGCCTGGAGTGTAAGAGTCCAAGAGACCCAGTACTTC. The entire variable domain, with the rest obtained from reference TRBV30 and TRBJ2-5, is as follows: SQTIHQWPATLVQPVGSPLSLECTVEGTSNPNLYWYRQAAGRGLQLLFYSVGIGQISSEVPQNLSASRPQDRQFILSSKKLLLSDSGFYLCAWSVRVQETQYFGPGTRLLVL.

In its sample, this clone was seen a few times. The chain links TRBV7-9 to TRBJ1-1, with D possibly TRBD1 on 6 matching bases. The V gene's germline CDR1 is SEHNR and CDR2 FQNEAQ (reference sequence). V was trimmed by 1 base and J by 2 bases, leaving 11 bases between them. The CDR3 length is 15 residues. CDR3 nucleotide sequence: TGTGCCAGCAGCTTAGGGGACACCCCAAACACTGAAGCTTTCTTT. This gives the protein CASSLGDTPNTEAFF.

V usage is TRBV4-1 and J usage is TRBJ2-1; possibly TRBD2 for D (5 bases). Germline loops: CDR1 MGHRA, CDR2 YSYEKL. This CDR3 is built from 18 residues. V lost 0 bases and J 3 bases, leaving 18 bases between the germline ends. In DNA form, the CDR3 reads TGCGCCAGCAGCCAAGATAGGACCCGGGATGGCGGCTACAATGAGCAGTTCTTC. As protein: CASSQDRTRDGGYNEQFF.

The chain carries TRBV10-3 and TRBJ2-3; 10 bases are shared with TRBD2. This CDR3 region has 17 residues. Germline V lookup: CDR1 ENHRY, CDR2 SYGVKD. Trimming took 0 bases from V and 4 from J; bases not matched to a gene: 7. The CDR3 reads CAISESVGLARADTQYF. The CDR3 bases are TGTGCCATCAGTGAGTCAGTGGGACTAGCGAGGGCAGATACGCAGTATTTT.

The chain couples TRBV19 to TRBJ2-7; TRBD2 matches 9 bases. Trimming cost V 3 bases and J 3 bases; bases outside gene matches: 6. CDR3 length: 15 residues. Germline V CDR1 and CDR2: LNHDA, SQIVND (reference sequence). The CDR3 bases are TGTGCCAGTAGTATGGGTAGCGGGAGCCACTACGAGCAGTACTTC. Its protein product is CASSMGSGSHYEQYF.

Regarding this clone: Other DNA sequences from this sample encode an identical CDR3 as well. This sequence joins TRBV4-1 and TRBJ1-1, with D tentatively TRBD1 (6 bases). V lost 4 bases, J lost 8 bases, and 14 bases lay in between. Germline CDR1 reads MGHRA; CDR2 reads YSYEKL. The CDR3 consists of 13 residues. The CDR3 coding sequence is TGCGCCAGCAGCCCCCGGGTCGGGACAGAAGCTTTCTTT. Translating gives CASSPRVGTEAFF.

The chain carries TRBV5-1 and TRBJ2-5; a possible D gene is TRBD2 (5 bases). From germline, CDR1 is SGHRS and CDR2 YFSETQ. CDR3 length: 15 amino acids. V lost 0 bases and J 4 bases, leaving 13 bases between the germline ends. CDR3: CASSLAAEGGETQYF. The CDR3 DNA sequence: TGCGCCAGCAGCTTGGCCGCCGAGGGTGGAGAGACCCAGTACTTC.

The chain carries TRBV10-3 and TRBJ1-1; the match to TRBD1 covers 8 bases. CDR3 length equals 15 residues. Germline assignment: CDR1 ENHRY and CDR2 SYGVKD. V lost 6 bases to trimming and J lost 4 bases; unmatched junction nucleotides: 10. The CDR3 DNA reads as TGTGCCATCAGGGACAGGGATGGGGGAAGCACTGAAGCTTTCTTT. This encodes CAIRDRDGGSTEAFF.

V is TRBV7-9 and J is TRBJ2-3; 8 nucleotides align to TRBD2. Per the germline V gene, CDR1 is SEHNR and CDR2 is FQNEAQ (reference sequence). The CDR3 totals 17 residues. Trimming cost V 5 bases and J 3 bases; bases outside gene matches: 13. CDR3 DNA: TGTGCCAGCAGCCACGGTAGGGGCGGGAGGTTAACAGATACGCAGTATTTT. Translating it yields CASSHGRGGRLTDTQYF. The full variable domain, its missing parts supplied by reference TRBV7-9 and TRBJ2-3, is DTGVSQNPRHKITKRGQNVTFRCDPISEHNRLYWYRQTLGQGPEFLTYFQNEAQLEKSRLLSDRFSAERPKGSFSTLEIQRTEQGDSAMYLCASSHGRGGRLTDTQYFGPGTRLTVL.